A selection of T cell receptor beta chains follows, all from one sample in a study of response to subunit inactivated influenza vaccine. TCRdb reprocessed the RT-PCR reads with MiXCR, giving one entry per CDR3 protein. The table shows about 530,000 distinct CDR3 sequences, with roughly 12% occurring only once. The specimen comprised PBMCs from blood, sampled on the day of vaccination. These receptors all stem from a man in his fifties or sixties who received an inactivated influenza vaccine. Both conserved end residues are part of each CDR3. Each record gives: J gene, V gene, clone size, D gene, CDR3 DNA, CDR3 protein. A D gene is named only where the DNA matches it firmly. Part of the rows lack a size; the others show once, few, many or a class for expanded clones.

TRBJ2-1	TRBV11-2	many	NA	TGTGCCAGCAGCCGATCGCAGGCAGGAATAATGGGCTCCTACAATGAGCAGTTCTTC	CASSRSQAGIMGSYNEQFF
TRBJ2-1	TRBV10-3	NA	TRBD2	TGTGCCATCAGCACCGCTAGCGGGAGGAATGAGCAGTTCTTC	CAISTASGRNEQFF
TRBJ2-7	TRBV28	few	NA	TGTGCCAGCAGTTTCTTGGACAGAACCTACGAGCAGTACTTC	CASSFLDRTYEQYF
TRBJ2-7	TRBV4-3	few	NA	TGCGCCAGCCCGTATCGTTGGTGGCAGGCACCTGATCCATACGAGCAGTACTTC	CASPYRWWQAPDPYEQYF
TRBJ1-2	TRBV28	NA	TRBD1	TGTGCCAGCAGTTTTCTCGTCCCCGCTGCGGACAGGGGGAACTATGGCTACACCTTC	CASSFLVPAADRGNYGYTF
TRBJ2-3	TRBV7-8	few	TRBD2	TGTGCCAGCAGCTTAGCGGGGGGGTCCAAAAGCACAGATACGCAGTATTTT	CASSLAGGSKSTDTQYF
TRBJ2-5	TRBV4-1	once	TRBD1	TGCGCCAGCAGCAGGCGACCCTGGAGGCAGGGGGACCAGACCCAGTACTTC	CASSRRPWRQGDQTQYF
TRBJ2-2	TRBV5-1	NA	NA	TGCGCCAGCAGCTGGGGGCCCAAGGACGGGGAGCTGTTTTTT	CASSWGPKDGELFF
TRBJ2-7	TRBV29-1	NA	NA	TGCAGCGTTGTAGGCTCGGTCTCCCGGTACGAGCAGTACTTC	CSVVGSVSRYEQYF
TRBJ2-1	TRBV5-1	few	TRBD2	TGCGCCAGCAGCGGTAGCGGGGGGACATACAATGAGCAGTTCTTC	CASSGSGGTYNEQFF
TRBJ2-7	TRBV6-1	few	NA	TGTGCCAGCAGTGAAGCGGTTGGGGGGAATCCCTACGAGCAGTACTTC	CASSEAVGGNPYEQYF
TRBJ2-7	TRBV3-1	few	NA	TGTGCCAGCAGCCAAGCTGGGCGGGTGAGCTCCTACGAGCAGTACTTC	CASSQAGRVSSYEQYF
TRBJ1-1	TRBV12-3/TRBV12-4	NA	NA	TGTGCCAGCAGTCGACGGGAAATCGCTGAAGCTTTCTTT	CASSRREIAEAFF
TRBJ1-1	TRBV27	few	TRBD1	TGTGCCAGCAAACCCACTTCAGGGGGCACTGAAGCTTTCTTT	CASKPTSGGTEAFF
TRBJ2-7	TRBV5-1	few	TRBD1	TGCGCCAGCAGCTCTACCGGGACAGATGACTACGAGCAGTACTTC	CASSSTGTDDYEQYF
TRBJ1-1	TRBV5-1	NA	TRBD1	TGCGCCAGCAGCTGGACAGGCGATGATGAAGCTTTCTTT	CASSWTGDDEAFF
TRBJ1-6	TRBV18	NA	NA	TGTGCCAGCTCACCGGGGACACCCGGGAGTTCACCCCTCCACTTT	CASSPGTPGSSPLHF
TRBJ2-7	TRBV24-1	NA	TRBD1	TGTGCCACCAGCCGAACGGGACAGTCCTACGAGCAGTACTTC	CATSRTGQSYEQYF
TRBJ1-1	TRBV12-3/TRBV12-4	NA	NA	TGTGCCAGCAGTTTAGCCGGGGGGGGGGAAGCTTTCTTT	CASSLAGGGEAFF
TRBJ1-1	TRBV29-1	few	NA	TGCAGCGTTGAAGGTCGCCAGAACATGAACACTGAAGCTTTCTTT	CSVEGRQNMNTEAFF
TRBJ2-7	TRBV5-4	NA	TRBD1	TGTGCCAGCAGCAGGGGGCCCGGGACAGCCGCTGACTACGAGCAGTACTTC	CASSRGPGTAADYEQYF
TRBJ1-4	TRBV12-3/TRBV12-4	few	NA	TGTGCCAGCAGTCGAGGAGATGGTCGAGAAAAACTGTTTTTT	CASSRGDGREKLFF
TRBJ2-3	TRBV4-3	few	TRBD2	TGCGCCAGCAGCCTCGTAGCGGGAGTGGGCGCAGATACGCAGTATTTT	CASSLVAGVGADTQYF
TRBJ1-2	TRBV20-1	NA	NA	TGCAGTGCTAGAGATCTTAGGGGGGGCTATGGCTACACCTTC	CSARDLRGGYGYTF
TRBJ2-1	TRBV6-1	many	TRBD2	TGTGCCAGCAGCCCCGGGACTAGCGGGAGGGCCTACCCAAATGAGCAGTTCTTC	CASSPGTSGRAYPNEQFF
TRBJ2-1	TRBV7-2	few	TRBD2	TGTGCCAGCAGCACCCACGGGCGGGAGGGCCAGAATGAGCAGTTCTTC	CASSTHGREGQNEQFF
TRBJ1-1	TRBV12-3/TRBV12-4	many	NA	TGTGCCAGCAGTCTCCTTGAGAACACTGAAGCTTTCTTT	CASSLLENTEAFF
TRBJ2-7	TRBV19	many	TRBD1	TGTGCCAGTAGCCCGGGACAGACCAACTACGAGCAGTACTTC	CASSPGQTNYEQYF
TRBJ2-3	TRBV12-3/TRBV12-4	NA	NA	TGTGCCAGCAAAAGGACAGCGTCTAGCACAGATACGCAGTATTTT	CASKRTASSTDTQYF
TRBJ2-3	TRBV20-1	few	NA	TGCAGTGCTTTCCAGTTGGGAGATACGCAGTATTTT	CSAFQLGDTQYF
TRBJ2-1	TRBV5-1	few	TRBD1	TGCGCCAGCAGCTACCATGGACAGGGAGCAGTGAATGAGCAGTTCTTC	CASSYHGQGAVNEQFF
TRBJ1-1	TRBV7-9	few	NA	TGTGCCAGCGGGGTCGGGGGGATGAACACTGAAGCTTTCTTT	CASGVGGMNTEAFF
TRBJ2-1	TRBV12-3/TRBV12-4	NA	TRBD2	TGTGCCAGCCAATCCTCAGCGGGGGGGTTGGATGAGCAGTTCTTC	CASQSSAGGLDEQFF
TRBJ1-1	TRBV19	few	NA	TGTGCCAGTACGGGTACGAGGGGGACTGAAGCTTTCTTT	CASTGTRGTEAFF
TRBJ2-3	TRBV2	NA	NA	TGTGCCGGCGGTAACGGACGCAGGGACTCTAGCACAGATACGCAGTATTTT	CAGGNGRRDSSTDTQYF
TRBJ2-3	TRBV5-1	many	TRBD2	TGCGCCAGCAGCTCACCACTTAAACGACTAGCGGGGGCCAGCACAGATACGCAGTATTTT	CASSSPLKRLAGASTDTQYF
TRBJ2-7	TRBV12-3/TRBV12-4	few	NA	TGTGCCAGCAGCTGGGTAGGGGGCTCCTACGAGCAGTACTTC	CASSWVGGSYEQYF
TRBJ1-6	TRBV5-1	few	TRBD1	TGCGCCAGCAGCATAGAGACAGGGGGCGGGCGCCCCCTCCACTTT	CASSIETGGGRPLHF
TRBJ2-1	TRBV7-2	NA	NA	TGTGCCAGCAGCTTAGCCCATGACGATTACAATGAGCAGTTCTTC	CASSLAHDDYNEQFF
TRBJ2-1	TRBV29-1	few	NA	TGCAGCGTTGGGACTAATCGCAATGAGCAGTTCTTC	CSVGTNRNEQFF
TRBJ2-1	TRBV6-2/TRBV6-3	NA	TRBD2	TGTGCCAGCAGCGCGGACGGGGCGGGGGGGGAGAATGAGCAGTTCTTC	CASSADGAGGENEQFF
TRBJ2-1	TRBV12-3/TRBV12-4	NA	NA	TGTGCCAGCAGTTTTGGGAAGAGCGGTTACAATGAGCAGTTCTTC	CASSFGKSGYNEQFF
TRBJ1-4	TRBV3-1	NA	NA	TGTGCCAGCCGGAACCGGGACCACAATGAAAAACTGTTTTTT	CASRNRDHNEKLFF
TRBJ2-7	TRBV4-3	NA	NA	TGCGCCAGCAGCCAATTAGGGACTGATTCTAAGCAGTACTTC	CASSQLGTDSKQYF
TRBJ2-1	TRBV12-3/TRBV12-4	few	TRBD2	TGTGCCAGCAGTCCCGGGACTAGCGTGGACAATGAGCAGTTCTTC	CASSPGTSVDNEQFF
TRBJ2-1	TRBV27	many	NA	TGTGCCAGCAGTTTCCGGACGGGACGCCCCCAGAATGAGCAGTTCTTC	CASSFRTGRPQNEQFF
TRBJ1-4	TRBV30	few	NA	TGTGCCTGGAGTGTAGGAGGGGCTAATGAAAAACTGTTTTTT	CAWSVGGANEKLFF
TRBJ2-7	TRBV3-1	NA	NA	TGTGCCAGCAGCGGGAGGACCTACGAGCAGTACTTC	CASSGRTYEQYF
TRBJ2-7	TRBV20-1	few	NA	TGCAGTGCTAGAGAAGGGGCAGCCCACTACGAGCAGTACTTC	CSAREGAAHYEQYF
TRBJ2-1	TRBV11-3	NA	TRBD1	TGTGCCAGCAGCTCGTGGGGCTCGACAGGGACCGACAATGAGCAGTTCTTC	CASSSWGSTGTDNEQFF